The clone carrying this T cell receptor beta chain was counted many times. Synthesis of TCR cDNA relied on 5'RACE template switching, which attached a universal primer site and UMIs. MiXCR, applied by TCRdb to the 5' RACE reads, yields one record per CDR3 protein. This table holds hundreds of thousands of distinct CDR3 sequences, 12% found once. The data belong to a study of T cells after yellow fever vaccination. Germline assignment: CDR1 SGHTA and CDR2 FQGNSA. Between the trimmed V and J ends, which lost 5 bases and 0 bases, there was a span of 10 bases. The CDR3 sequence is 15 residues long. The receptor comes from a man in his thirties or forties who received the YFV17D yellow fever vaccine. The V call is TRBV7-2, the J call TRBJ2-2; tentative D call: TRBD1 (5 bases). The material was PBMCs, obtained on the day of the yellow fever booster vaccination. The CDR3 sequence: CASSPQTANTGELFF. CDR3 DNA sequence: TGTGCCAGCAGCCCACAGACAGCGAACACCGGGGAGCTGTTTTTT.